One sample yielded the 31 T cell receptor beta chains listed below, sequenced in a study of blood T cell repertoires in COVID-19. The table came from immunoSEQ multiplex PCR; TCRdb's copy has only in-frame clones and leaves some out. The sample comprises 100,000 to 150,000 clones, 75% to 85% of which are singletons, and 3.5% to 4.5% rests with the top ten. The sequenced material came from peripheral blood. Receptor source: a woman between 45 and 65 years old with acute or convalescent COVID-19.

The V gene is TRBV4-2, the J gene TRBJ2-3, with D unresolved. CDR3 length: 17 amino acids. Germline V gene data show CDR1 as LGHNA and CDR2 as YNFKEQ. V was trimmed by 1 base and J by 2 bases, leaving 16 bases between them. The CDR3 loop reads CASSQAGSWRNTDTQYF. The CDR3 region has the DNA TGTGCCAGCAGCCAAGCTGGGTCGTGGCGGAACACAGATACGCAGTATTTT.

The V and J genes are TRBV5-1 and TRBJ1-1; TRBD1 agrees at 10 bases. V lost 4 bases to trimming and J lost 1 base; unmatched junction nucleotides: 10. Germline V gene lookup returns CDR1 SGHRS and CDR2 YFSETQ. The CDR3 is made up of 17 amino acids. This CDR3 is CASSPGQGVSANTEAFF. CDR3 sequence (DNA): TGCGCCAGCAGCCCCGGACAGGGGGTTAGTGCGAACACTGAAGCTTTCTTT.

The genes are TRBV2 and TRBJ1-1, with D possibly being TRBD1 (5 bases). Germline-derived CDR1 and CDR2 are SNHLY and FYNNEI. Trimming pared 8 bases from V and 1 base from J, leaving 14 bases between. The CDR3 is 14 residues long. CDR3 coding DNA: TGTGCCAGCCTCCAGGGCAGGAGGAACACTGAAGCTTTCTTT. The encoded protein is CASLQGRRNTEAFF. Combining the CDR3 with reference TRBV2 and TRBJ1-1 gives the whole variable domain EPEVTQTPSHQVTQMGQEVILRCVPISNHLYFYWYRQILGQKVEFLVSFYNNEISEKSEIFDDQFSVERPDGSNFTLKIRSTKLEDSAMYFCASLQGRRNTEAFFGQGTRLTVV.

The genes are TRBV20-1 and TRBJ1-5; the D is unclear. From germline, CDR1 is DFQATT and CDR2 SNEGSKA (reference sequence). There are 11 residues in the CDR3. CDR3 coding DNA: TGCAGCCTTAATAGCAATCAGCCCCAGCATTTT. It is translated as CSLNSNQPQHF.

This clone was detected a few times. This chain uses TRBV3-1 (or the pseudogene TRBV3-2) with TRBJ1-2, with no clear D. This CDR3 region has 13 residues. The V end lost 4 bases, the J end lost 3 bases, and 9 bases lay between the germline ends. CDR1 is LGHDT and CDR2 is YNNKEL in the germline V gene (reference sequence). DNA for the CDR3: TGTGCCAGCAGCCTCAGAAGTGACTATGGCTACACCTTC. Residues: CASSLRSDYGYTF.

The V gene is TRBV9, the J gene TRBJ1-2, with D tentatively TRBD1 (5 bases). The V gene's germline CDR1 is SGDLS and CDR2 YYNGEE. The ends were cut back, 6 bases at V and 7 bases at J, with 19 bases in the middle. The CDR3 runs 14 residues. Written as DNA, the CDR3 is TGTGCCAGCACCCCCCGCGCGGGGGTTCGTGGCTACACCTTC. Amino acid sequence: CASTPRAGVRGYTF.

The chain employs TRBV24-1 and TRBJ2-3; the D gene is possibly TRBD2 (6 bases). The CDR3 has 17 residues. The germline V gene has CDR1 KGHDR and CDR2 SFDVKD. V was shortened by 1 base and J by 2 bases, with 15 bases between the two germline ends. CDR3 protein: CATSDFSGQSLTDTQYF. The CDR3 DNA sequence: TGTGCCACCAGTGATTTTAGCGGACAATCGCTCACAGATACGCAGTATTTT.

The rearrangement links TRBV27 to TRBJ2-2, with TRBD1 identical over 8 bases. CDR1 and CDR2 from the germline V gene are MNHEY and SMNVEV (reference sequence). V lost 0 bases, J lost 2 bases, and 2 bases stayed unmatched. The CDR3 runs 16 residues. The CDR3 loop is CASSLSGQVNTGELFF. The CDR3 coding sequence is TGTGCCAGCAGTTTATCGGGACAGGTCAACACCGGGGAGCTGTTTTTT.

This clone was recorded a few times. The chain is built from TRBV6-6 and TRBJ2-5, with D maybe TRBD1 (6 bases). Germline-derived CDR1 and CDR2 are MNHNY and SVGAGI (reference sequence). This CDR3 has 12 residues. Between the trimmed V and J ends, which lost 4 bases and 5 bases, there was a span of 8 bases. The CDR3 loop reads CASSSGAETQYF. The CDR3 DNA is TGTGCCAGCAGTTCAGGGGCGGAGACCCAGTACTTC.

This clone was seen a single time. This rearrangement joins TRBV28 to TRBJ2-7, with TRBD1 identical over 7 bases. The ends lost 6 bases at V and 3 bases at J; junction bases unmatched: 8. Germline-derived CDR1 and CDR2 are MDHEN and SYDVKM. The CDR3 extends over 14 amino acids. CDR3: CASRVGTEFYEQYF. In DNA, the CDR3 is TGTGCCAGCAGGGTAGGGACAGAATTCTACGAGCAGTACTTC.

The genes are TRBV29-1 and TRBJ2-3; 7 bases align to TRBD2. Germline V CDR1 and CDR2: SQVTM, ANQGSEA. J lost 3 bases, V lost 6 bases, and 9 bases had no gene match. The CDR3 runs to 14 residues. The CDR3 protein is CSVLVGGSTDTQYF. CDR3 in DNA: TGCAGCGTCCTAGTGGGCGGGAGTACAGATACGCAGTATTTT.

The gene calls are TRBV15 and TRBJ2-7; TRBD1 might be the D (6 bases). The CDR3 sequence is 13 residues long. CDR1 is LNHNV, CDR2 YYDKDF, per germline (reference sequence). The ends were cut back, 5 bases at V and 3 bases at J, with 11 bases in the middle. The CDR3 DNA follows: TGTGCCACCAGCTGGAACAGGGACTACGAGCAGTACTTC. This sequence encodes CATSWNRDYEQYF.

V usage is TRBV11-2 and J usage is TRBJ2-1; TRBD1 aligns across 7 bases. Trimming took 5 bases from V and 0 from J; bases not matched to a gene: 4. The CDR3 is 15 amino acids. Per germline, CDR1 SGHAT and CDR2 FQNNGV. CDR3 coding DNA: TGTGCCAGCAGCACAGACAGGGCCTCCTACAATGAGCAGTTCTTC. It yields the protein CASSTDRASYNEQFF.

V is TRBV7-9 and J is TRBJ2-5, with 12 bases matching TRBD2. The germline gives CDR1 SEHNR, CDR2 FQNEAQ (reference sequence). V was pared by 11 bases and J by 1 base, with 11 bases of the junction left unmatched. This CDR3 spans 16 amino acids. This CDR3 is CAVRTSGENSQETQYF. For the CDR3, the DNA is TGTGCCGTTCGGACTAGCGGGGAAAACTCCCAAGAGACCCAGTACTTC.

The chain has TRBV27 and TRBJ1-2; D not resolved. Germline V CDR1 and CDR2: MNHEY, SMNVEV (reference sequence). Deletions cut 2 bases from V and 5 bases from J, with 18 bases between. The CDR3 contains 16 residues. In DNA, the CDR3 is TGTGCCAGCAGTTTAAACGCCGGGATCGAAGCTTATGGCTACACCTTC. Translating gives CASSLNAGIEAYGYTF.

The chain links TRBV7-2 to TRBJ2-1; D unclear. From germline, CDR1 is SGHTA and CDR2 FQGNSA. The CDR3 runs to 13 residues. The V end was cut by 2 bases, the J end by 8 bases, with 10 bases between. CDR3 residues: CASSLILSYEQFF. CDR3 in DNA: TGTGCCAGCAGCTTAATCCTTAGCTATGAGCAGTTCTTC.

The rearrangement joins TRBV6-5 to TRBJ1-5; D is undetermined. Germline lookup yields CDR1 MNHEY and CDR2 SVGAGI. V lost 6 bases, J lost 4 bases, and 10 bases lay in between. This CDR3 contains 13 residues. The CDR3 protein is CASRGSSNQPQHF. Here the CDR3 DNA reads TGTGCCAGCAGAGGGAGTTCAAATCAGCCCCAGCATTTT.

The CDR3 reads CASSLRGGGEETQYF. The CDR3 region has the DNA TGTGCCAGCAGCTTACGTGGCGGGGGGGAAGAGACCCAGTACTTC. The chain uses TRBV7-3 and TRBJ2-5, with 9 positions matching TRBD2. Trimming at V came to 2 bases and at J to 3 bases, leaving 4 bases not matched to a gene. Germline V gene data show CDR1 as SGHTA and CDR2 as FQGTGA. The CDR3 length is 15 residues.

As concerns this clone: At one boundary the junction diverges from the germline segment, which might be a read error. CDR3 amino acids: CASSLDFVNTAPAF. The CDR3 DNA follows: TGTGCCAGCAGCTTAGACTTCGTCAATACAGCCCCAGCATTT. The chain couples TRBV11-2 to TRBJ1-5; D call uncertain. Germline V gene lookup returns CDR1 SGHAT and CDR2 FQNNGV. The CDR3 has 14 residues. The entire variable domain, with the rest obtained from reference TRBV11-2 and TRBJ1-5, is as follows: EAGVAQSPRYKIIEKRQSVAFWCNPISGHATLYWYQQILGQGPKLLIQFQNNGVVDDSQLPKDRFSAERLKGVDSTLKIQPAKLEDSAVYLCASSLDFVNTAPAFGDGTRLSIL.

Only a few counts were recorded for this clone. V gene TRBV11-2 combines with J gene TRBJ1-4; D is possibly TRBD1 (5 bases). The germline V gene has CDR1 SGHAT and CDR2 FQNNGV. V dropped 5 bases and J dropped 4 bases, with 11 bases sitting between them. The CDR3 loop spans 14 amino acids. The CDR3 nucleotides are TGTGCCAGCAGCACCGGAGGGGATAATGAAAAACTGTTTTTT. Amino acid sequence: CASSTGGDNEKLFF.

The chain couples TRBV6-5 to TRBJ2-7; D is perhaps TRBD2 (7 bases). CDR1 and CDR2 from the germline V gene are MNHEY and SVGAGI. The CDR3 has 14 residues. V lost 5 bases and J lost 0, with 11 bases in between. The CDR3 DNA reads TGTGCCAGCAGTCCCCGGGGGGCCTCCTACGAGCAGTACTTC. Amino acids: CASSPRGASYEQYF.

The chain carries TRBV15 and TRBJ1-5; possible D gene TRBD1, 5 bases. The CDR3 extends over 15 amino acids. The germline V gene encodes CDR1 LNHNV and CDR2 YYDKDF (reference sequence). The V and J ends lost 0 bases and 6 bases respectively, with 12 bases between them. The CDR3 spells CATSRETEGVQPQHF. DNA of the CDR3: TGTGCCACCAGCAGAGAAACTGAAGGGGTTCAGCCCCAGCATTTT.

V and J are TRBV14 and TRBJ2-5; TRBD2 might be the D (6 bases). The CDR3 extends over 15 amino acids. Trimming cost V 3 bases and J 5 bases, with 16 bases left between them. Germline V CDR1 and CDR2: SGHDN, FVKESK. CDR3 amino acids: CASSQSQGGGETQYF. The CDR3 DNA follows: TGTGCCAGCAGCCAGTCCCAGGGAGGAGGGGAGACCCAGTACTTC.

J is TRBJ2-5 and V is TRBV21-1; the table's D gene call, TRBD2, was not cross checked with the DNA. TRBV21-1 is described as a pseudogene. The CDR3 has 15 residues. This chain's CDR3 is CASRWDRNREETQYF. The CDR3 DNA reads TGTGCCAGCAGGTGGGATAGGAATCGGGAGGAGACCCAGTACTTC.

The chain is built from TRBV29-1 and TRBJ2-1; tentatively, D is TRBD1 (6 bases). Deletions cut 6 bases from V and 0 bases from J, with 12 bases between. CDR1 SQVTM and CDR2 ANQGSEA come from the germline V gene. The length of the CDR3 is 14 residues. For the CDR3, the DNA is TGCAGCGTGACTACAGGGTACTCCTACAATGAGCAGTTCTTC. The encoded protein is CSVTTGYSYNEQFF.

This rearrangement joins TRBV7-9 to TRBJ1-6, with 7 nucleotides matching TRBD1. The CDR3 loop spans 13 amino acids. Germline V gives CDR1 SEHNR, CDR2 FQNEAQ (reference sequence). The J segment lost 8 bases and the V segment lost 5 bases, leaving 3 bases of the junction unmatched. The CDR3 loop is CASSGTGDSPLHF. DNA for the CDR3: TGTGCCAGCAGCGGCACAGGGGATTCACCCCTCCACTTT.

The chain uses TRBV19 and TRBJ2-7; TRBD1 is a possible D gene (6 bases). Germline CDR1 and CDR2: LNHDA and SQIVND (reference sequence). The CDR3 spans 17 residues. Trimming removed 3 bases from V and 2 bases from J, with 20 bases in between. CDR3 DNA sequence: TGTGCCAGTAGTATTCAATTCGTCGCCAGGGGCACCTACGAGCAGTACTTC. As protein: CASSIQFVARGTYEQYF.

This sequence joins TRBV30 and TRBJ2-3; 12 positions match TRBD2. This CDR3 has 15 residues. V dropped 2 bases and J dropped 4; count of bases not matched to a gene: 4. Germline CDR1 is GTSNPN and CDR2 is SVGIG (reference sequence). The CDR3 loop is CAWSLRTSGADTQYF. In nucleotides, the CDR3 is TGTGCCTGGAGTCTTCGGACTAGCGGGGCAGATACGCAGTATTTT.

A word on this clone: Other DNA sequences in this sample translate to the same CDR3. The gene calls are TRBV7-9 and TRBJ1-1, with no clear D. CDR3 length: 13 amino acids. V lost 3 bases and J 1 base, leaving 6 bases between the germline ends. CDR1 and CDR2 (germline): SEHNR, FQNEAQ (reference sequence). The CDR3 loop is CASSLGQNTEAFF. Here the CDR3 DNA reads TGTGCCAGCAGCTTGGGCCAGAACACTGAAGCTTTCTTT. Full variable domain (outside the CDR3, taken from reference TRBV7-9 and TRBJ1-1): DTGVSQNPRHKITKRGQNVTFRCDPISEHNRLYWYRQTLGQGPEFLTYFQNEAQLEKSRLLSDRFSAERPKGSFSTLEIQRTEQGDSAMYLCASSLGQNTEAFFGQGTRLTVV.

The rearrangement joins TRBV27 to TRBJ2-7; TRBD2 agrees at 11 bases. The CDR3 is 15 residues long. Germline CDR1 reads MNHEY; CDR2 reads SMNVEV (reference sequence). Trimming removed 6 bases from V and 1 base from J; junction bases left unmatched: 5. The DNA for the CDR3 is TGTGCCAGCAGGAAAGGGACTAGCGGTTCCTACGAGCAGTACTTC. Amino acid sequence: CASRKGTSGSYEQYF.

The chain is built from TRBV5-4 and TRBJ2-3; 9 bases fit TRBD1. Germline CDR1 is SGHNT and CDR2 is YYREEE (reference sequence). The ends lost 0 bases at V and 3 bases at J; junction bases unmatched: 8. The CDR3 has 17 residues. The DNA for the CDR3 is TGTGCCAGCAGCTTGGATCCGCGACAGGGGGGGACAGATACGCAGTATTTT. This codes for CASSLDPRQGGTDTQYF.